The source of this TCR beta chain is a study of T cells in tumors after PD-1 blockade. Study overall: Patients had no prior checkpoint blockade, systemic immunosuppressants, or anti-cancer therapy within 4 weeks. Treatment was either pembrolizumab 200 mg every 3 weeks or cemiplimab 350 mg every 2 weeks. During anti-PD-1 treatment, some patients continued daily vismodegib 150 mg.

Method: immunoSEQ multiplex PCR; TCRdb's copy keeps in-frame clones and lacks some. Of 50,000 to 75,000 clones in the sample, under 80% were seen once. About this clone: What it binds is unknown.

Study-level points and caveats: Some novel exhausted tumor clones appeared in pre-treatment blood, suggesting peripheral recruitment.

V dropped 0 bases and J dropped 1 base, with 9 bases sitting between them. The CDR3 runs to 14 residues. Germline loops: CDR1 GTSNPN, CDR2 SVGIG (reference sequence). This material consisted of PBMCs, taken after anti-PD-1 treatment. The chain uses TRBV30 and TRBJ2-5; D uncertain. This TCR derives from a human donor with basal cell carcinoma. This CDR3 is CAWSVRPTQETQYF. CDR3 bases: TGTGCCTGGAGTGTCCGGCCCACCCAAGAGACCCAGTACTTC.